These 20 T cell receptor beta chains were all obtained from the same sample, sequenced in a study of T cell clones after liver transplantation. The assay was immunoSEQ multiplex PCR, and TCRdb's table has in-frame clones only and misses some. The sample has 68,000 or so clones, 92% seen once; the top ten hold 0.85% to 1%. Specimen: CD4+ T cells from blood, collected roughly 26 months after liver transplant. These receptors were obtained from a human patient who received a liver transplant. Some T cells may be transferred from the graft donor.

This clone was seen a single time. The chain couples TRBV5-4 to TRBJ2-1; TRBD1 might be the D (6 bases). The CDR3 spans 14 residues. Trimming left V 3 bases short and J 1 base short, with 8 bases between. Germline CDR1 is SGHNT and CDR2 is YYREEE (reference sequence). CDR3 amino acids: CASSSQGSYNEQFF. The CDR3 coding sequence is TGTGCCAGCAGCTCACAGGGATCCTACAATGAGCAGTTCTTC.

The chain uses TRBV18 and TRBJ1-1; D is unclear. The CDR3 length is 12 residues. V was pared by 4 bases and J by 8 bases, with 11 bases between. Germline V gene data show CDR1 as KGHSH and CDR2 as LQKENI. CDR3 sequence: CASSQGSPEAFF. The CDR3 DNA follows: TGTGCCAGCTCACAAGGAAGCCCAGAAGCTTTCTTT.

The CDR3 region is CASSLGREVDTQYF. Here the CDR3 DNA reads TGCGCCAGCAGCTTAGGGAGGGAGGTAGATACGCAGTATTTT. The V call is TRBV5-1, the J call TRBJ2-3, with 7 bases fitting TRBD2. V was pared by 2 bases and J by 5 bases, with 5 bases of the junction left unmatched. The CDR3 totals 14 residues. Germline CDR1 reads SGHRS; CDR2 reads YFSETQ.

The chain employs TRBV28 and TRBJ1-2; D is ambiguous. In germline, CDR1 is MDHEN, CDR2 SYDVKM. With 6 bases removed from V and 1 base from J, the gap between germline ends came to 9 bases. CDR3 length equals 13 residues. The CDR3 DNA reads TGTGCCAGCAGCACCGGGAATAACTATGGCTACACCTTC. Translated: CASSTGNNYGYTF.

Concerning this clone itself: Other DNA sequences in the sample encode the same CDR3. The chain uses TRBV9 and TRBJ2-2; no reliable D call. Germline values: CDR1 SGDLS, CDR2 YYNGEE. The CDR3 totals 14 residues. V was trimmed by 0 bases and J by 0 bases, leaving 3 bases between them. The CDR3 nucleotides are TGTGCCAGCAGCGTAGCCGCGAACACCGGGGAGCTGTTTTTT. Translated, it gives CASSVAANTGELFF.

This clone was picked up a small number of times. The chain combines TRBV19 with TRBJ1-5; D not resolved. V lost 7 bases and J lost 6, with 13 bases in between. Germline loops: CDR1 LNHDA, CDR2 SQIVND (reference sequence). This CDR3 spans 13 amino acids. The CDR3 DNA follows: TGTGCCAGTACTTTAGGCTTCGGTCAGCCCCAGCATTTT. It specifies CASTLGFGQPQHF. Drawing the rest from reference TRBV19 and TRBJ1-5, the complete variable domain is DGGITQSPKYLFRKEGQNVTLSCEQNLNHDAMYWYRQDPGQGLRLIYYSQIVNDFQKGDIAEGYSVSREKKESFPLTVTSAQKNPTAFYLCASTLGFGQPQHFGDGTRLSIL.

The V gene is TRBV19, the J gene TRBJ1-2, with D uncertain. CDR3 length: 14 amino acids. Germline V gives CDR1 LNHDA, CDR2 SQIVND (reference sequence). Trimming pared 2 bases from V and 4 bases from J, leaving 11 bases between. CDR3 in amino acids: CASSILGLSYGYTF. The CDR3 DNA is TGTGCCAGTAGTATATTAGGGCTATCCTATGGCTACACCTTC.

This clone has only one observation. This sequence joins TRBV11-3 and TRBJ2-3; the match to TRBD2 covers 9 bases. CDR1 is SGHNT and CDR2 is YENEEA in the germline V gene. The V segment lost 1 base and the J segment 4 bases; nucleotides outside the gene matches: 12. This CDR3 has 18 residues. CDR3 DNA: TGTGCCAGCAGCTTAGTTAACCCGACTAGCGGAAGGGCAGATACGCAGTATTTT. It is translated as CASSLVNPTSGRADTQYF.

The J gene is TRBJ2-1, the V gene TRBV5-6; 8 bases map to TRBD2. Germline V lookup: CDR1 SGHDT, CDR2 YYEEEE. CDR3 size: 13 residues. Trimming took 1 base from V and 9 from J; bases not matched to a gene: 3. Here the CDR3 reads CASSLRGGTEQFF. The CDR3 nucleotides are TGTGCCAGCAGCTTGCGGGGGGGCACTGAGCAGTTCTTC.

The V gene is TRBV27, the J gene TRBJ2-1; the D gene is possibly TRBD2 (6 bases). Trimming removed 4 bases at V and 6 bases at J, with 13 bases between. In germline, CDR1 is MNHEY, CDR2 SMNVEV (reference sequence). The CDR3 runs to 14 residues. The CDR3 DNA reads as TGTGCCAGCAGTTGGGTGACTAGGACCAATGAGCAGTTCTTC. It yields the protein CASSWVTRTNEQFF.

The rearrangement uses TRBV9 and TRBJ2-1, with D possibly TRBD1 on 6 matching bases. The V gene's germline CDR1 is SGDLS and CDR2 YYNGEE. V was shortened by 3 bases and J by 10 bases, with 14 bases between the two germline ends. The CDR3 covers 13 residues. The CDR3 sequence: CASSGGQAGEQFF. The CDR3, as DNA: TGTGCCAGCAGCGGGGGACAAGCTGGGGAGCAGTTCTTC.

The chain combines TRBV9 with TRBJ2-3; 10 bases map to TRBD2. CDR1 SGDLS and CDR2 YYNGEE come from the germline V gene. This CDR3 contains 17 residues. The junction had 7 bases not matched to a gene; V was cut back by 1 base and J by 2 bases. CDR3: CASSVRPLAGATDTQYF. CDR3 in DNA: TGTGCCAGCAGCGTAAGGCCGCTAGCGGGAGCCACAGATACGCAGTATTTT.

This clone was seen a single time. This sequence joins TRBV5-1 and TRBJ2-5; 7 positions agree with TRBD2. This CDR3 has 15 amino acids. The V and J ends lost 4 bases and 3 bases, in that order; junction bases with no gene match: 9. Germline V CDR1 and CDR2: SGHRS, YFSETQ. The CDR3 reads CASSLFLAGEETQYF. Written as DNA, the CDR3 is TGCGCCAGCAGCCTGTTCCTTGCGGGGGAAGAGACCCAGTACTTC.

This clone showed up just once. The genes are TRBV7-8 and TRBJ2-7; TRBD1 matches 10 bases. Trimming took 7 bases from V and 5 from J; bases not matched to a gene: 8. CDR3 length equals 14 residues. Germline loops: CDR1 SGHVS, CDR2 FQNEAQ. CDR3 nucleotides: TGTGCCAGCAACTACCGGGACAGGGGCGACGAGCAGTACTTC. Translation: CASNYRDRGDEQYF.

For this clone: Other DNA sequences in the sample encode the same CDR3. V is TRBV5-1 and J is TRBJ2-2; D ambiguous. Germline V lookup: CDR1 SGHRS, CDR2 YFSETQ. V was cut by 4 bases and J by 2 bases, with 12 bases left in between. CDR3 length: 15 residues. CDR3 bases: TGCGCCAGCAGCCCCGGAACAGTTAACACCGGGGAGCTGTTTTTT. Translated: CASSPGTVNTGELFF.

This clone has a handful of counts. The V call is TRBV13, the J call TRBJ2-2; D remains unclear. Germline V CDR1 and CDR2: PRHDT, FYEKMQ (reference sequence). V lost 1 base to trimming and J lost 3 bases, with 12 bases between them. CDR3 length: 16 residues. The CDR3 DNA follows: TGTGCCAGCAGCTTAGAATTAATTGGCGACACCGGGGAGCTGTTTTTT. Translating gives CASSLELIGDTGELFF.

The genes are TRBV27 and TRBJ2-1; TRBD2 matches 11 bases. Germline CDR1 MNHEY, CDR2 SMNVEV (reference sequence). The V segment lost 7 bases and the J segment 9 bases; nucleotides outside the gene matches: 8. This CDR3 is built from 14 residues. In DNA, the CDR3 is TGTGCCAGCAACAAACTAGCGGGAGAGGGTGAGCAGTTCTTC. Its protein product is CASNKLAGEGEQFF.

This clone was counted once. This rearrangement joins TRBV27 to TRBJ2-3; 8 bases line up with TRBD2. The CDR3 has 16 residues. V trimming: 5 bases; J trimming: 2 bases; junction bases outside the gene matches: 9. Germline V CDR1 and CDR2: MNHEY, SMNVEV (reference sequence). The CDR3 DNA reads TGTGCCAGCAGTATGGCGGGAGGCTTCCTCACAGATACGCAGTATTTT. Translated, it gives CASSMAGGFLTDTQYF.

This chain uses TRBV7-3 with TRBJ2-5, with 10 bases identical to TRBD2. The length of the CDR3 is 16 residues. V trimming: 3 bases; J trimming: 2 bases; junction bases outside the gene matches: 6. Germline lookup yields CDR1 SGHTA and CDR2 FQGTGA. The CDR3: CASSFLPSGSQETQYF. The CDR3 nucleotides read TGTGCCAGCAGCTTCCTACCTAGCGGGAGTCAAGAGACCCAGTACTTC.

As concerns this clone: The junction and the germline gene differ at one end; a read error may be behind it. The chain links TRBV9 to TRBJ1-1; D gene uncertain. In germline, CDR1 is SGDLS, CDR2 YYNGEE. This CDR3 is built from 14 residues. As DNA, the CDR3 is TGTGCCAGCAGCTCCTCCCCCATGAACTCTGAAGCTTTCTTT. Its protein is CASSSSPMNSEAFF.